The 8 T cell receptor beta chains given below trace back to one sample, sequenced in a study of blood T cell repertoires in COVID-19. The table came from immunoSEQ multiplex PCR; TCRdb's copy has only in-frame clones and leaves some out. Among 200,000 to 250,000 clones listed, 92% were seen once. Source material: peripheral blood. The source is a man aged 25-45 years with COVID-19, enrolled during active disease.

The rearrangement uses TRBV19 and TRBJ1-2; D is possibly TRBD1 (5 bases). Germline V gives CDR1 LNHDA, CDR2 SQIVND (reference sequence). Trimming removed 2 bases from V and 7 bases from J, with 14 bases in between. The CDR3 runs to 14 residues. CDR3 bases: TGTGCCAGTAGTATAAGCCGACAGTCCGCTGGCTACACCTTC. It yields the protein CASSISRQSAGYTF.

V is TRBV6-5 and J is TRBJ1-6; no clear D gene. Trimming shortened V by 6 bases and J by 9 bases, and 15 bases separated the two germline ends. CDR3 size: 14 residues. The germline gives CDR1 MNHEY, CDR2 SVGAGI. CDR3: CASSLRFSGSPLHF. CDR3 bases: TGTGCCAGCAGCCTCAGGTTTAGTGGTTCACCCCTCCACTTT.

V and J are TRBV25-1 and TRBJ1-2, with D possibly being TRBD1 (5 bases). Trimming left V 5 bases short and J 1 base short, with 8 bases between. The CDR3 length is 13 residues. Germline values: CDR1 MGHDK, CDR2 SYGVNS. CDR3 in DNA: TGTGCCAGCAGTTGGGGGGATAACTATGGCTACACCTTC. It codes for CASSWGDNYGYTF.

V usage is TRBV4-1 and J usage is TRBJ1-2, with TRBD1 identical over 8 bases. The germline CDR1 and CDR2 sequences are MGHRA and YSYEKL. J lost 10 bases, V lost 0 bases, and 13 bases had no gene match. CDR3 length: 16 residues. The CDR3 spells CASSQDVGQGSAAYTF. In DNA form, the CDR3 reads TGCGCCAGCAGCCAAGACGTAGGACAGGGTTCCGCAGCCTACACCTTC.

CDR3 DNA: TGCGCCAGCAGCCGTACCCTTGGGGGGGGGCAAGCCGATACGCAGTATTTT. This codes for CASSRTLGGGQADTQYF. The J gene is TRBJ2-3, the V gene TRBV4-1, with D perhaps TRBD2 (7 bases). There are 17 residues in the CDR3. Trimming cost V 4 bases and J 6 bases, with 23 bases left between them. Germline CDR1 MGHRA, CDR2 YSYEKL.

The rearrangement uses TRBV6-4 and TRBJ1-1; D is undetermined. The CDR3 contains 15 residues. The germline CDR1 and CDR2 sequences are MRHNA and SNTAGT. Trimming pared 0 bases from V and 2 bases from J, leaving 10 bases between. CDR3 sequence reads: CASSDSKEGNTEAFF. The CDR3 nucleotides read TGTGCCAGCAGTGACTCGAAAGAGGGAAACACTGAAGCTTTCTTT.

The chain carries TRBV4-1 and TRBJ1-3; the D gene is possibly TRBD1 (5 bases). The CDR3 has 20 residues. V was shortened by 3 bases and J by 0 bases, with 24 bases between the two germline ends. Germline values: CDR1 MGHRA, CDR2 YSYEKL. The chain's CDR3 is CASSHSPGDWGVRSGNTIYF. In DNA form, the CDR3 reads TGCGCCAGCAGCCACTCCCCGGGGGACTGGGGAGTACGCTCTGGAAACACCATATATTTT.

The chain joins TRBV2 to TRBJ1-1; TRBD1 aligns across 7 bases. This CDR3 is 13 amino acids long. In germline, CDR1 is SNHLY, CDR2 FYNNEI. Trimming at V came to 3 bases and at J to 4 bases, leaving 2 bases not matched to a gene. CDR3 bases: TGTGCCAGCAGTGACCAGGGGGTCACTGAAGCTTTCTTT. Amino acid sequence: CASSDQGVTEAFF.